This T cell receptor beta chain was sequenced in a study of alternative splicing in chronic myeloid leukemia remission (dated by TCRdb to 2019 to 2021). Broadly, across the study: Remission specimens from the trials were collected at major or complete molecular response, at 12 or 24 months of TKI therapy. Peripheral blood from chronic-phase CML patients at diagnosis and remission was profiled by RNA sequencing and compared with healthy donors. The RESIST (imatinib), ENESTxtnd (nilotinib) and PINNACLE (nilotinib plus pegylated interferon) trials supplied nine diagnostic specimens along with matched remission specimens. The median age was 54 years at diagnosis and about 61 at remission, while healthy controls had a median age of 37. Trial diagnostic specimens were total leukocytes from peripheral blood collected in EDTA. The French Persistem study supplied nine CML samples, of which seven were diagnostic and two were matched remission samples. In terms of female/male counts, the diagnosis samples were 11/5, the remission samples were 8/3 and the controls were 2/4. Trizol was used to extract total RNA from peripheral blood mononuclear cells of the diagnosis, remission and control samples.

Worth noting for this clonotype: Its antigen is currently not known.

In the germline V gene, CDR1 corresponds to SGDLS and CDR2 to YYNGEE. Its CDR3 holds 15 amino acids, cysteine through phenylalanine. No DNA sequence is on record. Libraries were made using bulk RNA-seq. The TruSeq Stranded RNA sample prep kit was used to generate libraries of poly-A-enriched mRNA from an input of approximately 0.94 ug total RNA. Paired-end sequencing was performed on a HiSeq 2500, with each sample sequenced in triplicate. RNA-seq read length was 125 nucleotides per mate. On the study's bioinformatics: Reads were trimmed and aligned to hg38 using STAR v2.7, and quality control was done with FASTQC, RSeQC and multiqc. Salmon 0.14.1 was used to quantify gene expression levels as transcripts per million (TPM). Principal component analysis suggested that trial, library batch, sequencing batch, treatment regimen and sex did not drive transcriptomic profiles. The reads underwent TCRdb reprocessing, giving one record for each CDR3 protein sequence and no DNA. The V and J calls and clone size are TCRdb's, not the authors'. The sample table records 85 distinct CDR3 sequences.

The paper as a whole reports these results and caveats: At remission, blood cell composition had been reconfigured so that it resembled normal controls enriched in lymphoid cells. Strong differences in blood cell composition were observed between timepoints, with a shift from myeloid progenitor enrichment at diagnosis to mature lymphoid enrichment at remission.

This specimen's time point label, interpreted: major or complete molecular response after front-line TKI therapy. Around 17 CML patients were included in the patient cohort, and matched post-remission samples were retrieved for a subset of these patients. The receptor chain draws on TRBV9 and TRBJ1-1. The receptor's source is an adult with chronic myeloid leukemia. The sample was PBMCs or total blood leukocytes (not recorded which), taken during remission. The encoded CDR3 is CASSVGPPGGTEAFF. This CDR3, with the reference TRBV9 and TRBJ1-1 proteins standing in past its ends, gives the full variable domain DSGVTQTPKHLITATGQRVTLRCSPRSGDLSVYWYQQSLDQGLQFLIQYYNGEERAKGNILERFSAQQFPDLHSELNLSSLELGDSALYFCASSVGPPGGTEAFFGQGTRLTVV.